The 14 T cell receptor beta chains below were found in one sample sequenced in a study of early T cells in non-severe SARS-CoV-2 infection. Using its own MiXCR run on the 5' RACE reads, TCRdb lists one record per CDR3 protein. The data show 60,000 to 85,000 distinct CDR3 sequences, 15% to 17% seen once. The material sequenced was whole blood. These receptors all come from an adult who was a healthcare worker with PCR-confirmed SARS-CoV-2 infection or an uninfected control (not recorded which).

In its sample, this clonotype was seen a few times. The rearrangement links TRBV28 to TRBJ2-4, with 9 bases that match TRBD1. V shed 4 bases, J shed 5 bases, and the junction held 9 bases outside the gene matches. Germline CDR1 MDHEN, CDR2 SYDVKM. CDR3 length equals 16 residues. The CDR3 is CASSSNPGQGQNIQYF. CDR3 coding DNA: TGTGCCAGCAGTTCCAACCCGGGACAGGGCCAAAACATTCAGTACTTC. Supplemented by reference TRBV28 and TRBJ2-4, the full variable domain reads DVKVTQSSRYLVKRTGEKVFLECVQDMDHENMFWYRQDPGLGLRLIYFSYDVKMKEKGDIPEGYSVSREKKERFSLILESASTNQTSMYLCASSSNPGQGQNIQYFGAGTRLSVL.

The chain carries TRBV27 and TRBJ2-5, with a possible D match to TRBD1 (8 bases). V lost 3 bases to trimming and J lost 0 bases, with 14 bases between them. The CDR3 is 16 amino acids. In germline, CDR1 is MNHEY, CDR2 SMNVEV (reference sequence). The CDR3 DNA reads as TGTGCCAGCAGTTTGCGGGGGACAGGATACCAAGAGACCCAGTACTTC. It yields the protein CASSLRGTGYQETQYF.

At least ten counts were recorded for this clonotype. The chain uses TRBV7-9 and TRBJ2-2; D unclear. The CDR3 length is 11 residues. From germline, CDR1 is SEHNR and CDR2 FQNEAQ (reference sequence). Trimming cost V 2 bases and J 6 bases, with 1 base left between them. The CDR3 DNA reads as TGTGCCAGCAGCTTACCCGGGGAGCTGTTTTTT. This encodes CASSLPGELFF.

J is TRBJ2-5 and V is TRBV19, with a weak D call TRBD1 (6 bases). V was clipped by 2 bases and J by 3 bases, with 10 bases between them. The CDR3 is 14 residues long. Germline values: CDR1 LNHDA, CDR2 SQIVND (reference sequence). Written as DNA, the CDR3 is TGTGCCAGTAGTATACAACAGGGAAAAGAGACCCAGTACTTC. Amino acid sequence: CASSIQQGKETQYF.

The sample holds many counts of this clonotype. The V and J genes are TRBV27 and TRBJ2-1; 8 bases map to TRBD2. Germline V gene sequence: CDR1 MNHEY, CDR2 SMNVEV (reference sequence). The CDR3 loop spans 15 amino acids. With 0 bases clipped from V and 8 bases from J, the junction kept 6 bases outside the gene matches. The DNA for the CDR3 is TGTGCCAGCAGTTTATCACCAGCGGGGGAAGATGAGCAGTTCTTC. Encoded protein: CASSLSPAGEDEQFF.

This clonotype occurred a few times. The rearrangement joins TRBV19 to TRBJ2-1; perhaps D is TRBD1 or TRBD2 (6 bases each). Germline loops: CDR1 LNHDA, CDR2 SQIVND (reference sequence). V was shortened by 3 bases and J by 9 bases, with 12 bases between the two germline ends. The CDR3 contains 13 residues. CDR3 sequence: CASSMSRGVEQFF. DNA of the CDR3: TGTGCCAGTAGTATGAGTAGGGGGGTTGAGCAGTTCTTC.

The chain recombines TRBV7-9 with TRBJ2-7; 10 bases align to TRBD2. This CDR3 has 17 amino acids. Germline V lookup: CDR1 SEHNR, CDR2 FQNEAQ (reference sequence). J gave up 3 bases and V 2 bases, and 10 bases lay outside the gene matches. CDR3 nucleotide sequence: TGTGCCAGCAGCTTAAAGCAGGGGACTAGCGAGGACTACGAGCAGTACTTC. It translates to CASSLKQGTSEDYEQYF.

This clonotype was observed many times. The rearrangement uses TRBV25-1 and TRBJ1-5, with unresolved D. Trimming took 2 bases from V and 4 from J, leaving 9 bases between them. Germline CDR1 is MGHDK and CDR2 is SYGVNS. The CDR3 is 14 amino acids. This CDR3 reads CASSEPGGNQPQHF. The CDR3 DNA reads TGTGCCAGCAGTGAACCGGGAGGGAATCAGCCCCAGCATTTT.

This clonotype appeared a few times. V and J are TRBV4-2 and TRBJ2-1; 7 nucleotides line up with TRBD2. Germline V gene lookup returns CDR1 LGHNA and CDR2 YNFKEQ. The length of the CDR3 is 18 residues. V was clipped by 0 bases and J by 0 bases; unmatched bases: 8. The CDR3 nucleotides read TGTGCCAGCAGCCAAGATAAGGTCGCGGGAGTCTCCTACAATGAGCAGTTCTTC. Encoded protein: CASSQDKVAGVSYNEQFF.

This clonotype was seen a handful of times. The V and J genes are TRBV27 and TRBJ1-6; 8 positions agree with TRBD1. V lost 6 bases to trimming and J lost 9 bases; unmatched junction nucleotides: 7. CDR3 length equals 14 residues. CDR1 and CDR2 (germline): MNHEY, SMNVEV (reference sequence). CDR3 coding DNA: TGTGCCAGCAGCCAGATGGGGACAGGTTCACCCCTCCACTTT. Translated, it gives CASSQMGTGSPLHF.

This clonotype was found a few times. The chain links TRBV29-1 to TRBJ1-1; D gene unclear. Germline V CDR1 and CDR2: SQVTM, ANQGSEA. The CDR3 spans 14 residues. V was pared by 2 bases and J by 1 base, with 11 bases between. The CDR3 nucleotides read TGCAGCGTTGAAAACCCTGGCCGGAACACTGAAGCTTTCTTT. Translated, it gives CSVENPGRNTEAFF.

V and J are TRBV7-2 and TRBJ2-7, with 7 bases identical to TRBD2. J lost 2 bases, V lost 1 base, and 5 bases had no gene match. This CDR3 has 15 residues. In germline, CDR1 is SGHTA, CDR2 FQGNSA. DNA for the CDR3: TGTGCCAGCAGCTTAGACGGGAGGCCCACCTACGAGCAGTACTTC. Its protein is CASSLDGRPTYEQYF. Supplemented by reference TRBV7-2 and TRBJ2-7, the full variable domain reads GAGVSQSPSNKVTEKGKDVELRCDPISGHTALYWYRQSLGQGLEFLIYFQGNSAPDKSGLPSDRFSAERTGGSVSTLTIQRTQQEDSAVYLCASSLDGRPTYEQYFGPGTRLTVT.

This clonotype has a handful of counts. The genes are TRBV5-8 and TRBJ2-5; D remains ambiguous. Germline lookup yields CDR1 SGHTS and CDR2 YDEGEE. Trimming stripped 0 bases from V and 5 bases from J, with 8 bases between. The CDR3 is 13 amino acids. The CDR3 loop is CASSLEGRETQYF. CDR3 sequence (DNA): TGTGCCAGCAGCTTGGAGGGTAGGGAGACCCAGTACTTC.

V and J are TRBV5-1 and TRBJ2-2, with a possible D match to TRBD1 (6 bases). The CDR3 spans 15 residues. Germline V CDR1 and CDR2: SGHRS, YFSETQ. V lost 4 bases, J lost 1 base, and 11 bases lay in between. The CDR3 protein is CASSDEQGNTGELFF. In DNA, the CDR3 is TGCGCCAGCAGCGACGAACAGGGGAACACCGGGGAGCTGTTTTTT.